Listed below are T cell receptor beta chains from one sample, sequenced in a study of CD8 T cells in ankylosing spondylitis. TCRdb reprocessed the 5' RACE reads via MiXCR and lists one record per CDR3 protein. The sample includes 150,000 to 200,000 distinct CDR3 sequences, 11% of them seen just once. Sequenced: blood, either unsorted or a sorted T cell fraction (not recorded which). Receptors originate from a male donor with ankylosing spondylitis or in good health (not recorded which). CDR3s include the opening cysteine and the closing phenylalanine or tryptophan. The D gene is left open where the match is weak. Clone size is shown for a subset of rows, as once, few, many or a class of expanded clone.

>NA|TRBV5-1|many|TRBJ2-7
TGCGCCAGCAGCTTGAACTTCCCGGTGAGCGAGCAGTACTTC
CASSLNFPVSEQYF
>TRBD2|TRBV7-2|NA|TRBJ2-5
TGTGCCAGCAGCTCCGAACGCCTAGCGGGGCGGAGGACCCAGTACTTC
CASSSERLAGRRTQYF
>TRBD1|TRBV12-3/TRBV12-4|many|TRBJ1-1
TGTGCCAGCAGTAGGACAGGAACCACTGAAGCTTTCTTT
CASSRTGTTEAFF
>NA|TRBV7-9|NA|TRBJ1-2
TGTGCCAGCAGCTTAGAATCGCAGGGAAACTATGGCTACACCTTC
CASSLESQGNYGYTF
>NA|TRBV12-3/TRBV12-4|NA|TRBJ2-2
TGTACCAGCAGTTTAGCGCCGATGGCCACCGGGGAGCTGTTTTTT
CTSSLAPMATGELFF
>TRBD2|TRBV10-2|few|TRBJ2-1
TGCGCCAGCAGGGCTAGCGGGATGGGAAATGAGCAGTTCTTC
CASRASGMGNEQFF
>TRBD1|TRBV25-1|NA|TRBJ1-1
TGTGCCAGCAGTGAATATATAAGGACAGGGGGTTTGAACACTGAAGCTTTCTTT
CASSEYIRTGGLNTEAFF
>TRBD1|TRBV2|few|TRBJ2-5
TGTGCCAGCAGTTCACAGGGGGGCCAAGAGACCCAGTACTTC
CASSSQGGQETQYF
>TRBD1|TRBV18|many|TRBJ1-1
TGTGCCAGCTCACCTCGGACAGGGGGCGGGAGCACTGAAGCTTTCTTT
CASSPRTGGGSTEAFF
>NA|TRBV4-2|many|TRBJ1-1
TGTGCCAGCAGCCAAGCTATCGGGACGACTACGAACACTGAAGCTTTCTTT
CASSQAIGTTTNTEAFF
>TRBD1|TRBV5-4|NA|TRBJ2-6
TGTGCCAGCAGCTCCCCGGGACAGGGGGCTGGGGCCAACGTCCTGACTTTC
CASSSPGQGAGANVLTF
>TRBD2|TRBV29-1|NA|TRBJ2-1
TGCAGCGTCCTAGCGGGGGGCGGCCAGCAGTTCTTC
CSVLAGGGQQFF
>TRBD2|TRBV4-2|NA|TRBJ2-2
TGTGCCAGCAGCCAAGATAGGGCGGGAGGGACCACCGGGGAGCTGTTTTTT
CASSQDRAGGTTGELFF
>NA|TRBV13|NA|TRBJ1-6
TGTGCCAGCAGCGCCCCTGAACACTCCTATAATTCACCCCTCCACTTT
CASSAPEHSYNSPLHF
>TRBD2|TRBV20-1|few|TRBJ2-3
TGCAGTGCTAGAGATCCTAGGCCCCGGGACTACACAGATACGCAGTATTTT
CSARDPRPRDYTDTQYF
>NA|TRBV7-6|many|TRBJ2-7
TGTGCCAGCAGCTCGACTACCATAGGTTACGAGCAGTACTTC
CASSSTTIGYEQYF
>NA|TRBV29-1|many|TRBJ2-2
TGCAGCGTTGGTGGCCTCACCACCGGGGAGCTGTTTTTT
CSVGGLTTGELFF
>TRBD1|TRBV12-3/TRBV12-4|many|TRBJ1-4
TGTGCCAGCAGTTGGGGGACAGATAATGAAAAACTGTTTTTT
CASSWGTDNEKLFF
>NA|TRBV3-1|many|TRBJ1-2
TGTGCCAGCAGCCAAAACCAGGGCTGGCTCTATGGCTACACCTTC
CASSQNQGWLYGYTF
>NA|TRBV4-3|many|TRBJ1-1
TGCGCCAGCAGCCAAGGAAGGACTGAAGCTTTCTTT
CASSQGRTEAFF
>NA|TRBV7-9|few|TRBJ2-5
TGTGCCAGCAGCTTAGTGACAGTGAAGCAAGAGACCCAGTACTTC
CASSLVTVKQETQYF
>NA|TRBV5-1|few|TRBJ2-5
TGCGCCAGCAGCCCGGGCTTCAAAGAGACCCAGTACTTC
CASSPGFKETQYF
>TRBD2|TRBV29-1|many|TRBJ2-7
TGCAGCGCAGGTGGGGATCGGCTAGCGGGAGATTCCGAGCAGTACTTC
CSAGGDRLAGDSEQYF
>NA|TRBV20-1|NA|TRBJ2-2
TGCAGTGCTAGGTTAAGGACCGGGGAGCTGTTTTTT
CSARLRTGELFF
>TRBD2|TRBV4-2|few|TRBJ2-2
TGTGCCAGCAGCCAAGATAACGGGAGGACTGACACCGGGGAGCTGTTTTTT
CASSQDNGRTDTGELFF
>NA|TRBV9|many|TRBJ2-5
TGTGCCAGCAGCTCACTGACGGGGTCCCAAGAGACCCAGTACTTC
CASSSLTGSQETQYF
>NA|TRBV15|NA|TRBJ2-5
TGTGCCACCAGCAGAGGATGCGACACAGAGACCCAGTACTTC
CATSRGCDTETQYF
>TRBD1|TRBV7-9|NA|TRBJ1-5
TGTGCCAGCAGCCCCGGGACAGTATCCAGTCAGCCCCAGCATTTT
CASSPGTVSSQPQHF
>NA|TRBV6-1|many|TRBJ2-7
TGTGCCAGCAGTGAACCTGGCTCCTACGAGCAGTACTTC
CASSEPGSYEQYF
>NA|TRBV7-6|many|TRBJ2-3
TGTGCCAGCAGCCTAGGGGTCTTGACAGCTATTAGCACAGATACGCAGTATTTT
CASSLGVLTAISTDTQYF
>NA|TRBV5-1|once|TRBJ1-1
TGCGCCAGCAGCTTGGTCCCCGATCCGACAGCAAACACTGAAGCTTTCTTT
CASSLVPDPTANTEAFF
>NA|TRBV19|few|TRBJ2-1
TGTGCCAGTAGTTTGGGGGGGCGTGAGCAGTTCTTC
CASSLGGREQFF
>TRBD1|TRBV28|many|TRBJ1-6
TGTGCCAGCACTTGGACAGGAAATTATTCACCCCTCCACTTT
CASTWTGNYSPLHF
>NA|TRBV19|NA|TRBJ2-4
TGTGCCAGTAGTATGGGCCCCGCGAACATTCAGTACTTC
CASSMGPANIQYF
>TRBD1|TRBV4-3|NA|TRBJ1-5
TGCGCCAGCAGCTCGGACAGGGATCAGCCCCAGCATTTT
CASSSDRDQPQHF
>TRBD2|TRBV27|many|TRBJ2-1
TGTGCCAGCAGTTTTGGGACTAGCGGGAGCAATGAGCAGTTCTTC
CASSFGTSGSNEQFF
>TRBD2|TRBV5-1|many|TRBJ2-1
TGCGCCAGCAGCTCGGGACTAGCGGTAAACAATGAGCAGTTCTTC
CASSSGLAVNNEQFF
>NA|TRBV3-1|NA|TRBJ1-2
TGTGCCAGCAGCCAAGTAAAGGCAGGTGGCTACACCTTC
CASSQVKAGGYTF
>TRBD1|TRBV12-3/TRBV12-4|few|TRBJ2-1
TGTGCCAGCATACAGGGGAGGGGACAGGGGGCTCTTGAGCAGTTCTTC
CASIQGRGQGALEQFF
>NA|TRBV27|many|TRBJ2-2
TGTGCCAGCAAGGTTCAGTTGAGCGCCGGGGAGCTGTTTTTT
CASKVQLSAGELFF
>NA|TRBV5-1|many|TRBJ1-1
TGCGCCAGCAGCCCCCCGGGCACTGAAGCTTTCTTT
CASSPPGTEAFF
>TRBD2|TRBV29-1|many|TRBJ2-7
TGCAGCGTTGAATCTCCTAGGGGGACTAGCGGGAGTGTCGCCTACGAGCAGTACTTC
CSVESPRGTSGSVAYEQYF